The T cell receptor beta chain under discussion was sequenced for a study of control samples from healthy donors and cancer patients. The CDR3 loop spans 14 amino acids. V was pared by 3 bases and J by 5 bases, with 13 bases between. CDR1 is MGHDK, CDR2 SYGVNS, per germline. The protocol was immunoSEQ multiplex PCR, while the TCRdb copy is restricted to in-frame clones and leaves out a portion. The sample contains some 120,000 clones, 87% of which appear only once. Only one count was recorded for this clone. J is TRBJ2-5 and V is TRBV25-1, with D maybe TRBD1 (6 bases). This receptor was taken from a man in his forties in good health. Material: blood. The CDR3 nucleotides read TGTGCCAGCAGTGAGCCCGAGGGGGTGGAGACCCAGTACTTC. This sequence encodes CASSEPEGVETQYF.